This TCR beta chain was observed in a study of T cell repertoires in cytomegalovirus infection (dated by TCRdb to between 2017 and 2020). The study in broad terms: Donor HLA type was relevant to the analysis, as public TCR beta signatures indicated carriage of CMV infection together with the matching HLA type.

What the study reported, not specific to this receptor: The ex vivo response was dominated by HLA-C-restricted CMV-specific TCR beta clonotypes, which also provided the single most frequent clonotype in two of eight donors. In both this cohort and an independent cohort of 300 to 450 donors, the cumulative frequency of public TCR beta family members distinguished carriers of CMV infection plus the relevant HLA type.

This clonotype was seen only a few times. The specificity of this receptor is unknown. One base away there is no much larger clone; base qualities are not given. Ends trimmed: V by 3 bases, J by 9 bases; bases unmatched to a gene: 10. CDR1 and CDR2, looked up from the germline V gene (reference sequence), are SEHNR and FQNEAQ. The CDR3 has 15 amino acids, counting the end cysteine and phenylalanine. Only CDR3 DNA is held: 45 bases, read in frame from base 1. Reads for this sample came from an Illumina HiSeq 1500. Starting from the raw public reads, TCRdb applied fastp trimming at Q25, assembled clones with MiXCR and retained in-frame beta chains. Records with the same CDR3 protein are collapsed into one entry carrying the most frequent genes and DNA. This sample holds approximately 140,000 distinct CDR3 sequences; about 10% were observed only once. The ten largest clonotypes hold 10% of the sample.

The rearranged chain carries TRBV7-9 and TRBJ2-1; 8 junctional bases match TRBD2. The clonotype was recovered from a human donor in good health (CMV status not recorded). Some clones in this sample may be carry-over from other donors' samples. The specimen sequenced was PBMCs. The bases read TGTGCCAGCAGCTTCCCGGGACTAGGGATCGGTGAGCAGTTCTTC. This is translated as CASSFPGLGIGEQFF.